The next 29 T cell receptor beta chains were all read from a single sample in a study of T cell responses to AZD1222 COVID-19 vaccine. The data were produced by immunoSEQ multiplex PCR, yet TCRdb's version contains in-frame clones alone and is incomplete. The sample consists of 70,000 or so clones, about four fifths of them appearing once. The sample was peripheral blood, taken on day 0 of AZD1222 vaccination. Receptors were obtained from an adult in good health.

The rearrangement uses TRBV27 and TRBJ1-6, with D possibly being TRBD1 (6 bases). V was trimmed by 6 bases and J by 7 bases, leaving 16 bases between them. Germline assignment: CDR1 MNHEY and CDR2 SMNVEV (reference sequence). The CDR3 runs to 15 residues. CDR3 residues: CASRQGLDGNSPLHF. CDR3 nucleotide sequence: TGTGCCAGCAGACAGGGCCTTGATGGGAATTCACCCCTCCACTTT.

V and J are TRBV6-2 or TRBV6-3 and TRBJ2-3; D is perhaps TRBD1 (5 bases). V shed 5 bases and J shed 6 bases, with 18 bases lying between them. CDR3 length equals 15 residues. The germline gives CDR1 MNHEY, CDR2 SVGEGT. The CDR3 DNA is TGTGCCAGCAGTGAGATAAGGGGTCCAAGGGATACGCAGTATTTT. It is translated as CASSEIRGPRDTQYF.

V is TRBV28 and J is TRBJ1-2; TRBD1 is a possible D gene (5 bases). Germline V gene data show CDR1 as MDHEN and CDR2 as SYDVKM. Deletions cut 7 bases from V and 8 bases from J, with 20 bases between. This CDR3 is 14 amino acids long. In nucleotides, the CDR3 is TGTGCCAGCATCCCTGGGACCGGCCCCCCCGGCTACACCTTC. This translates into CASIPGTGPPGYTF.

The CDR3, as DNA: TGTGCCAGCAGCCCCTTGGCGGGGGGAAGGAATACGCAGTATTTT. Translated, it gives CASSPLAGGRNTQYF. The J gene is TRBJ2-3, the V gene TRBV6-5; 8 bases match TRBD2. V dropped 6 bases and J dropped 7; count of bases not matched to a gene: 12. This CDR3 spans 15 amino acids. Looked up from germline, CDR1 is MNHEY and CDR2 is SVGAGI.

With respect to this clone: This same CDR3 is encoded by further DNA sequences in the sample. The chain uses TRBV7-9 and TRBJ2-2; the D gene is possibly TRBD2 (6 bases). This CDR3 has 15 residues. CDR1 is SEHNR and CDR2 is FQNEAQ in the germline V gene (reference sequence). V lost 3 bases and J lost 2, with 10 bases in between. The CDR3 spells CASSFGGTNTGELFF. CDR3 nucleotides: TGTGCCAGCAGCTTTGGGGGGACCAACACCGGGGAGCTGTTTTTT.

The V call is TRBV5-1, the J call TRBJ2-2; D is possibly TRBD1 (6 bases). The germline CDR1 and CDR2 sequences are SGHRS and YFSETQ. Trimming took off 4 bases at V and 6 bases at J, with 16 bases between the two ends. CDR3 length: 15 residues. The chain's CDR3 is CASSRTEKDAGELFF. The CDR3 nucleotides read TGCGCCAGCAGCAGGACAGAAAAGGACGCCGGGGAGCTGTTTTTT.

This clone was recorded once. The CDR3 nucleotides are TGTGCCAGCAGTTACCCCCGGGACACTTCCTACGAGCAGTACTTC. This sequence encodes CASSYPRDTSYEQYF. This chain links TRBV6-2 or TRBV6-3 with TRBJ2-7; weak D call: TRBD1 (6 bases). Trimming cost V 2 bases and J 1 base, with 12 bases left between them. The germline gives CDR1 MNHEY, CDR2 SVGEGT. The CDR3 totals 15 residues.

The chain links TRBV3-1 (or the pseudogene TRBV3-2) to TRBJ2-2, with 12 bases that match TRBD2. V lost 4 bases to trimming and J lost 8 bases; unmatched junction nucleotides: 8. Germline assignment: CDR1 LGHDT and CDR2 YNNKEL (reference sequence). CDR3 length equals 16 residues. The DNA for the CDR3 is TGTGCCAGCAGCCTTGGGACTAGCGGGCACATGGGGGAGCTGTTTTTT. Translating gives CASSLGTSGHMGELFF.

V gene TRBV19 combines with J gene TRBJ1-1, with 9 bases matching TRBD1. This CDR3 has 12 amino acids. CDR1 and CDR2 (germline): LNHDA, SQIVND (reference sequence). V was clipped by 5 bases and J by 10 bases; unmatched bases: 5. This chain's CDR3 is CASSADRGGAFF. CDR3 sequence (DNA): TGTGCCAGTAGTGCCGACAGGGGGGGAGCTTTCTTT.

The V call is TRBV6-5, the J call TRBJ1-6; weak D call: TRBD1 (5 bases). This CDR3 contains 14 residues. Trimming took 6 bases from V and 8 from J, leaving 14 bases between them. The V gene's germline CDR1 is MNHEY and CDR2 SVGAGI. In DNA form, the CDR3 reads TGTGCCAGCAGCCCGACAGACACTTATTCACCCCTCCACTTT. Translation: CASSPTDTYSPLHF.

The V and J genes are TRBV19 and TRBJ2-5; 8 nucleotides agree with TRBD2. From germline, CDR1 is LNHDA and CDR2 SQIVND (reference sequence). V dropped 3 bases and J dropped 4; count of bases not matched to a gene: 10. The CDR3 has 16 amino acids. The CDR3 sequence is CASSISRGGFGETQYF. CDR3 DNA sequence: TGTGCCAGTAGTATTTCCCGGGGGGGCTTCGGAGAGACCCAGTACTTC.

The chain recombines TRBV19 with TRBJ1-2, with D maybe TRBD1 (5 bases). With 6 bases removed from V and 2 bases from J, the gap between germline ends came to 10 bases. CDR3 length equals 13 residues. Germline CDR1 reads LNHDA; CDR2 reads SQIVND (reference sequence). The CDR3 is CASSRGWNYGYTF. The DNA of the CDR3 is TGTGCCAGTAGCCGGGGCTGGAACTATGGCTACACCTTC.

This clone occurred many times. The chain uses TRBV5-8 and TRBJ2-1; TRBD2 is a possible D gene (7 bases). V lost 4 bases and J 0 bases, leaving 17 bases between the germline ends. CDR3 length equals 17 residues. Germline V gene data show CDR1 as SGHTS and CDR2 as YDEGEE. The CDR3 DNA reads as TGTGCCAGCAGCCCGGTTTGGGGGGGCCTCTCCTACAATGAGCAGTTCTTC. Amino acid sequence: CASSPVWGGLSYNEQFF.

The chain carries TRBV27 and TRBJ2-7, with 9 bases identical to TRBD1. The CDR3 totals 14 residues. CDR1 is MNHEY and CDR2 is SMNVEV in the germline V gene (reference sequence). The V segment lost 5 bases and the J segment 5 bases; nucleotides outside the gene matches: 7. This CDR3 reads CASSPGTGSDEQYF. The CDR3 DNA is TGTGCCAGCAGTCCGGGGACAGGGAGCGACGAGCAGTACTTC.

The V gene is TRBV18, the J gene TRBJ2-3; tentative D call: TRBD2 (5 bases). The CDR3 is made up of 14 amino acids. Per germline, CDR1 KGHSH and CDR2 LQKENI. Trimming removed 9 bases from V and 6 bases from J, with 19 bases in between. As DNA, the CDR3 is TGTGCCAGTAGGATGGGCCGCGGACTCGATACGCAGTATTTT. This gives the protein CASRMGRGLDTQYF.

The V gene is TRBV27, the J gene TRBJ2-5; D is unclear. This CDR3 has 14 amino acids. V was pared by 5 bases and J by 1 base, with 11 bases between. Germline V gene sequence: CDR1 MNHEY, CDR2 SMNVEV (reference sequence). CDR3 in DNA: TGTGCCAGCAGTCCTTCGTTCGCCCAAGAGACCCAGTACTTC. This codes for CASSPSFAQETQYF.

This rearrangement joins TRBV4-1 to TRBJ1-5; D is perhaps TRBD1 (6 bases). Germline V gene lookup returns CDR1 MGHRA and CDR2 YSYEKL. With 2 bases removed from V and 4 bases from J, the gap between germline ends came to 9 bases. The CDR3 has 14 residues. The CDR3 region has the DNA TGCGCCAGCAGCCAACAGGGGAAAAATCAGCCCCAGCATTTT. It codes for CASSQQGKNQPQHF.

The chain is built from TRBV11-2 and TRBJ1-3; D not certain. This CDR3 is built from 13 residues. Germline V gene sequence: CDR1 SGHAT, CDR2 FQNNGV. The V gene lost 3 bases and the J gene lost 2 bases, with 5 bases spanning the gap. The CDR3 nucleotides are TGTGCCAGCAGCTTCGACACTGGAAACACCATATATTTT. Amino acids: CASSFDTGNTIYF.

CDR3 in DNA: TGTGCCAGCCGTAGGGGTGGGGGGGCTAATGAGGAAACCCAGTACTTC. Residues: CASRRGGGANEETQYF. This chain connects TRBV27 to TRBJ2-5, with D perhaps TRBD2 (7 bases). The CDR3 length is 16 residues. Trimming cost V 8 bases and J 8 bases, with 27 bases left between them. In germline, CDR1 is MNHEY, CDR2 SMNVEV (reference sequence).

The genes are TRBV10-2 and TRBJ2-2; 9 bases match TRBD2. The CDR3 consists of 16 residues. CDR1 and CDR2 from the germline V gene are WSHSY and SAAADI. The V gene end was trimmed by 5 bases and the J gene end by 2 bases; junction bases not matched to a gene: 6. The CDR3 bases are TGCGCCAGCAGTCCCCTAGCGGGGACAAACACCGGGGAGCTGTTTTTT. Amino acids: CASSPLAGTNTGELFF.

V and J are TRBV5-8 and TRBJ1-5, with D unclear. Germline lookup yields CDR1 SGHTS and CDR2 YDEGEE. The V end was cut by 4 bases, the J end by 4 bases, with 9 bases between. CDR3 length equals 13 residues. In DNA, the CDR3 is TGTGCCAGCAGCCGCGCCAGTAATCAGCCCCAGCATTTT. Its translation is CASSRASNQPQHF.

This clone turned up a few times. The chain uses TRBV7-9 and TRBJ1-1; D not resolved. Germline assignment: CDR1 SEHNR and CDR2 FQNEAQ (reference sequence). Trimming removed 3 bases from V and 5 bases from J, with 7 bases in between. The CDR3 loop spans 12 amino acids. The CDR3 is CASSLGYTEAFF. Here the CDR3 DNA reads TGTGCCAGCAGCTTGGGGTATACTGAAGCTTTCTTT.

This sequence joins TRBV4-3 and TRBJ1-4; D might be TRBD1 (5 bases). V was pared by 0 bases and J by 7 bases, with 15 bases between. The CDR3 is made up of 16 amino acids. Germline CDR1 reads LGHNA; CDR2 reads YSLEER. The CDR3 sequence: CASSQDHPGNLEKLFF. DNA of the CDR3: TGCGCCAGCAGCCAAGATCATCCAGGGAATCTTGAAAAACTGTTTTTT.

The chain carries TRBV7-2 and TRBJ2-3, with unresolved D. This CDR3 comprises 14 residues. Between the trimmed V and J ends, which lost 7 bases and 2 bases, there was a span of 13 bases. Germline V lookup: CDR1 SGHTA, CDR2 FQGNSA. Here the CDR3 DNA reads TGTGCCAGCAAGGATGGTGTTTACACAGATACGCAGTATTTT. Translation gives CASKDGVYTDTQYF.

V gene TRBV25-1 combines with J gene TRBJ2-2, with TRBD2 matching 9 bases. Unmatched junction bases numbered 3, after V lost 4 bases and J lost 0 bases. CDR3 length: 16 residues. The germline V gene encodes CDR1 MGHDK and CDR2 SYGVNS. The DNA of the CDR3 is TGTGCCAGCAGTGCCTTAGCGGGGGCGAACACCGGGGAGCTGTTTTTT. Its translation is CASSALAGANTGELFF.

This clone appeared a few times. The gene calls are TRBV5-6 and TRBJ2-2; D is tentatively TRBD1 or TRBD2 (5 bases each). V gave up 3 bases and J gave up 3 bases, with 15 bases separating them. The CDR3 runs 16 residues. Germline-derived CDR1 and CDR2 are SGHDT and YYEEEE. CDR3 nucleotides: TGTGCCAGCAGCTGGGGACCGAGGAGAGACACCGGGGAGCTGTTTTTT. Amino acid sequence: CASSWGPRRDTGELFF.

The chain employs TRBV6-5 and TRBJ2-1, with D uncertain. CDR3 length equals 15 residues. The germline gives CDR1 MNHEY, CDR2 SVGAGI. Trimming removed 7 bases at V and 5 bases at J, with 18 bases between. CDR3 DNA: TGTGCCAGCATGGGGTGGCCTCTACGGAACAATGAGCAGTTCTTC. This translates into CASMGWPLRNNEQFF.

The J gene is TRBJ1-2, the V gene TRBV20-1; TRBD1 aligns across 7 bases. In germline, CDR1 is DFQATT, CDR2 SNEGSKA (reference sequence). The CDR3 contains 13 residues. Trimming removed 3 bases from V and 4 bases from J; junction bases left unmatched: 5. CDR3 DNA sequence: TGCAGTGCTAGTACAGGGGAGGTCTATGGCTACACCTTC. Amino acid sequence: CSASTGEVYGYTF.

This chain links TRBV4-3 with TRBJ2-7; 7 nucleotides match TRBD1. The CDR3 runs to 13 residues. Trimming removed 3 bases from V and 5 bases from J; junction bases left unmatched: 4. Germline CDR1 reads LGHNA; CDR2 reads YSLEER. CDR3 residues: CASSQEGGHEQYF. The CDR3 DNA reads as TGCGCCAGCAGCCAGGAAGGGGGCCACGAGCAGTACTTC.